Listed below are T cell receptor beta chains from one sample, sequenced in a study of T-cell memory formation after mild COVID-19. MiXCR, run by TCRdb on the 5' RACE reads, gives a single entry per CDR3 protein. In the table there are approximately 350,000 distinct CDR3 sequences, approximately 12% of which are singletons. The sample was PBMCs or a T cell subset sorted from them (not recorded which). Receptors originate from a man aged 18 to 29 who had mild COVID-19 (a few samples of this study predate the infection). Cell type and time point are not known. Each CDR3 is given with its conserved first and last residue. The D gene is left open where the match is weak. A clone size is listed for some rows: how often the clone was seen (once, few, many), or a class if it is expanded.

j_call d_call v_call clone_size cdr3_nt cdr3_aa
TRBJ1-6 NA TRBV12-3/TRBV12-4 NA TGTGCCAGCAGTCCCGAGGACCTGGGGTATTCACCCCTCCACTTT CASSPEDLGYSPLHF
TRBJ1-6 NA TRBV25-1 NA TGTGCCAGCGCCCCAAGTATCGTCGGTCGTTCACCCCTCCACTTT CASAPSIVGRSPLHF
TRBJ2-4 TRBD1 TRBV20-1 NA TGCAGTGCTCGAAAACCGGGACAGGGAGGGGACATTCAGTACTTC CSARKPGQGGDIQYF
TRBJ2-1 NA TRBV5-1 many TGCGCCAGCAGCTTCGGCCAGAACAATGAGCAGTTCTTC CASSFGQNNEQFF
TRBJ2-3 TRBD2 TRBV24-1 few TGTGCCACCAGCGAAGCCGGGACTATGCACACAGATACGCAGTATTTT CATSEAGTMHTDTQYF
TRBJ1-2 NA TRBV29-1 NA TGCAGCGTCCCCAGACAGACGGGCTACACCTTC CSVPRQTGYTF
TRBJ1-2 NA TRBV12-3/TRBV12-4 few TGTGCCAGCAGTTTGACGATACCTTGGGGCTACACCTTC CASSLTIPWGYTF
TRBJ2-1 NA TRBV3-1 few TGTGCCAGCAGCCAAGGGTGGGACCCGGGAAGTGAGCAGTTCTTC CASSQGWDPGSEQFF
TRBJ2-2 TRBD2 TRBV5-1 NA TGCGCCAGCAGCTTCGGGGGGGATCCGCCCGCCGGGGAGCTGTTTTTT CASSFGGDPPAGELFF
TRBJ1-1 NA TRBV9 once TGTGCCAGCAGTGGAGACCCCATGAACACTGAAGCTTTCTTT CASSGDPMNTEAFF
TRBJ2-2 TRBD2 TRBV9 NA TGTGCCAGCAGCGTCCTAGCGGGCCTGGCCACCGGGGAGCTGTTTTTT CASSVLAGLATGELFF
TRBJ1-1 NA TRBV5-1 few TGCGCCAGCAGCATTCTCGGACAGCCATCAGTTGAAGCTTTCTTT CASSILGQPSVEAFF
TRBJ1-2 NA TRBV12-3/TRBV12-4 few TGTGCCAGCAGTTTCAAGGGGAGCTATGGCTACACCTTC CASSFKGSYGYTF
TRBJ1-1 NA TRBV5-1 few TGCGCCAGCAGCCCACAGGGACTTGGGGTGAACACTGAAGCTTTCTTT CASSPQGLGVNTEAFF
TRBJ1-1 NA TRBV11-2 few TGTGCCAGCAGCTTAGTGGAGGGTTGGAAGGAAGCTTTCTTT CASSLVEGWKEAFF
TRBJ2-1 NA TRBV12-3/TRBV12-4 few TGTGCCAGCAGAACCAGGGTGGGCAGCTCCTACAATGAGCAGTTCTTC CASRTRVGSSYNEQFF
TRBJ2-3 NA TRBV18 many TGTGCCAGCTCACCGAACACAGATACGCAGTATTTT CASSPNTDTQYF
TRBJ1-2 NA TRBV27 NA TGTGCCAGCACCTCCTCTCAGGACCACTATGGCTACACCTTC CASTSSQDHYGYTF
TRBJ2-3 TRBD2 TRBV15 NA TGTGCCACCAGCAGGCTAGCGGGCGGGTTCGGGGATACGCAGTATTTT CATSRLAGGFGDTQYF
TRBJ2-1 TRBD2 TRBV4-2 NA TGTGCCAGCAGCCAGGGGACTAGCGACAATGAGCAGTTCTTC CASSQGTSDNEQFF
TRBJ1-1 NA TRBV12-3/TRBV12-4 few TGTGCCAGCAGACTGTCCGGGAGAGAGAACACTGAAGCTTTCTTT CASRLSGRENTEAFF
TRBJ1-5 NA TRBV9 few TGTGCCAGCAGCGTAGAGGGTCAGGGCGAACCCCAGCATTTT CASSVEGQGEPQHF
TRBJ2-3 NA TRBV18 few TGTGCCAGCTCACCGACCCGTAGCGGACCCACAGATACGCAGTATTTT CASSPTRSGPTDTQYF
TRBJ2-5 TRBD1 TRBV5-6 NA TGTGCCAGCAGCTTGGACAGACAGGGGCCAGAGACCCAGTACTTC CASSLDRQGPETQYF
TRBJ2-3 NA TRBV7-2 NA TGTGCCAGCAATATCGTACGCACAGATACGCAGTATTTT CASNIVRTDTQYF
TRBJ2-1 TRBD2 TRBV5-1 NA TGCGCCAGCAGCTCCCAGCGGGGGGCCTTCAATGAGCAGTTCTTC CASSSQRGAFNEQFF
TRBJ1-1 NA TRBV9 few TGTGCCAGCAGCGTAGAACCTACCCGTGGAGCTTTCTTT CASSVEPTRGAFF
TRBJ1-2 NA TRBV11-2 many TGTGCCAGCAGCTTAGATCAAGCTGGGTACGGCTACACCTTC CASSLDQAGYGYTF
TRBJ1-1 NA TRBV4-1 few TGCGCCAGCAGCCAAGAACCCTTTAGCGCCTCAGACCTGAACACTGAAGCTTTCTTT CASSQEPFSASDLNTEAFF
TRBJ2-5 NA TRBV27 NA TGTGCCAGCAGTTTAGGGCCCTCCGGGGAGACCCAGTACTTC CASSLGPSGETQYF